A single sample is the source of the 2 T cell receptor beta chains below, sequenced in a study of Graves' ophthalmopathy and Graves' hyperthyroidism. RNA transcripts were the template, and TCR beta CDR3 regions were amplified from them. Second-round multiplex PCR came after first-round RT-PCR with HTBI primers. One entry per CDR3 protein, called by TCRdb with MiXCR from the multiplex PCR reads. The sample lists about 1.1 million distinct CDR3 sequences, about 40% occurring once. Sequencing was performed on peripheral blood or thyroid tissue (not recorded which). The receptor source for this set is an adult man with Graves' hyperthyroidism.

The chain has TRBV29-1 and TRBJ2-2, with D perhaps matching TRBD2 (6 bases). Deletions cut 4 bases from V and 7 bases from J, with 13 bases between. The CDR3 is 13 residues long. CDR1 and CDR2 (germline): SQVTM, ANQGSEA. CDR3 amino acids: CSVAVGLDGELFF. The CDR3 DNA reads as TGCAGCGTTGCGGTGGGACTTGACGGGGAGCTGTTTTTT.

The genes are TRBV7-8 and TRBJ2-5; 9 bases fit TRBD2. Trimming took 3 bases from V and 4 from J; bases not matched to a gene: 3. From germline, CDR1 is SGHVS and CDR2 FQNEAQ. The CDR3 is 14 residues long. The CDR3 protein is CASSFSSGTETQYF. The CDR3 bases are TGTGCCAGCAGCTTCTCTAGCGGGACAGAGACCCAGTACTTC.